This T cell receptor beta chain was identified in a study of molecular identifiers for immune sequencing clone quantification. V lost 10 bases and J lost 3; bases outside the gene matches: 21. Germline V gene lookup returns CDR1 MGHDK and CDR2 SYGVNS. This CDR3 comprises 17 residues. As to this clonotype: A much larger clone lies one base from this, so it may be a read error.

Via MiXCR, TCRdb re-called the PCR reads, giving one row per CDR3 protein. The sample has 97,000 or so distinct CDR3 sequences, 35% seen once; the top ten hold approximately 10%. A CD8+CD4-CCR7+CD45RA+ phenotype served as the sorting definition for naive CD8 T cells. V is TRBV25-1 and J is TRBJ2-7; 7 nucleotides agree with TRBD2. The sequence was obtained from a human donor in good health. Some libraries in this study had Jurkat cell RNA spiked in. Sequenced sample: naive CD8+ T cells from blood, with Jurkat cell RNA spiked in. Subset denoted: FACS-sorted CD8+CD4-CCR7+CD45RA+ naive T cells. The CDR3 DNA follows: TGTGCCACCCTGGGACCGGGGACTAAAGGATTATTCTACGAGCAGTACTTC. Protein product: CATLGPGTKGLFYEQYF.